One and the same sample provided the 21 T cell receptor beta chains below, sequenced in a study of blood T cell repertoires in COVID-19. Sequencing was performed with immunoSEQ multiplex PCR; in TCRdb, only in-frame clones are kept and a portion is missing. Of around 170,000 clones in the sample, around nine tenths were seen once. Source material: peripheral blood. These receptors originate from a man aged 60 to 69 with COVID-19, enrolled during active disease.

The chain couples TRBV2 to TRBJ1-1, with D unresolved. The germline gives CDR1 SNHLY, CDR2 FYNNEI. The CDR3 sequence is 11 residues long. The ends were cut back, 10 bases at V and 4 bases at J, with 10 bases in the middle. CDR3 loop: CAIGIGTEAFF. CDR3 in DNA: TGTGCCATCGGGATTGGCACTGAAGCTTTCTTT.

V usage is TRBV9 and J usage is TRBJ1-6; weak D call: TRBD1 (5 bases). Per the germline V gene, CDR1 is SGDLS and CDR2 is YYNGEE. Trimming took off 5 bases at V and 7 bases at J, with 13 bases between the two ends. This CDR3 contains 14 residues. The CDR3 is CASRGQILNSPLHF. CDR3 coding DNA: TGTGCCAGCAGGGGGCAGATACTAAATTCACCCCTCCACTTT.

The rearrangement links TRBV5-5 to TRBJ2-1; 7 bases map to TRBD2. Germline V lookup: CDR1 SGHKS, CDR2 YYEKEE (reference sequence). The junction had 3 bases not matched to a gene; V was cut back by 1 base and J by 2 bases. The CDR3 extends over 15 amino acids. The CDR3 DNA is TGTGCCAGCAGCTTGACTAGCGTAACCTACAATGAGCAGTTCTTC. Residues: CASSLTSVTYNEQFF.

The chain carries TRBV2 and TRBJ1-2; 8 bases agree with TRBD1. The junction had 11 bases not matched to a gene; V was cut back by 9 bases and J by 2 bases. This CDR3 contains 15 residues. Germline loops: CDR1 SNHLY, CDR2 FYNNEI. The CDR3, as DNA: TGTGCCAGAGAACTTCCGACAGGGGTAAACTATGGCTACACCTTC. Encoded protein: CARELPTGVNYGYTF. Combining the CDR3 with reference TRBV2 and TRBJ1-2 gives the whole variable domain EPEVTQTPSHQVTQMGQEVILRCVPISNHLYFYWYRQILGQKVEFLVSFYNNEISEKSEIFDDQFSVERPDGSNFTLKIRSTKLEDSAMYFCARELPTGVNYGYTFGSGTRLTVV.

The chain links TRBV12-3 or TRBV12-4 to TRBJ2-3; 8 nucleotides match TRBD1. With 8 bases clipped from V and 6 bases from J, the junction kept 1 base outside the gene matches. The CDR3 consists of 11 residues. The CDR3: CASRDRDTQYF. The CDR3 region has the DNA TGTGCCAGCCGGGACAGGGATACGCAGTATTTT.

The rearrangement links TRBV19 to TRBJ2-3, with TRBD1 matching 7 bases. The V and J ends lost 9 bases and 4 bases, in that order; junction bases with no gene match: 7. This CDR3 has 13 amino acids. Germline CDR1 reads LNHDA; CDR2 reads SQIVND (reference sequence). The CDR3 DNA follows: TGTGCCAGCACAGGGACAGTGCCAGATACGCAGTATTTT. Translating it yields CASTGTVPDTQYF.

Here the CDR3 reads CASSLVAGVMGGELFF. In nucleotides, the CDR3 is TGTGCCAGCAGCTTAGTGGCCGGGGTCATGGGCGGGGAGCTGTTTTTT. The V call is TRBV11-2, the J call TRBJ2-2; perhaps TRBD2 as D (5 bases). Germline CDR1 reads SGHAT; CDR2 reads FQNNGV. The CDR3 extends over 16 amino acids. The germline V and J ends were trimmed by 1 base and 7 bases, with 16 bases remaining between them.

This clone was seen a handful of times. V is TRBV14 and J is TRBJ2-5; tentative D call: TRBD2 (6 bases). Trimming took 2 bases from V and 5 from J, leaving 9 bases between them. CDR3 length: 13 residues. The germline V gene has CDR1 SGHDN and CDR2 FVKESK. The CDR3 here is CASSQFAGETQYF. CDR3 nucleotides: TGTGCCAGCAGCCAATTTGCGGGGGAGACCCAGTACTTC.

The chain is built from TRBV24-1 and TRBJ1-5; D unresolved. CDR1 KGHDR and CDR2 SFDVKD come from the germline V gene. Trimming left V 5 bases short and J 2 bases short, with 3 bases between. This CDR3 comprises 12 residues. The CDR3 DNA reads TGTGCCACCAGTGGAGGCAATCAGCCCCAGCATTTT. This sequence encodes CATSGGNQPQHF.

About this clone itself: The sample holds other DNA sequences that translate to the same CDR3. The chain recombines TRBV4-3 with TRBJ1-2, with TRBD1 matching 7 bases. Looked up from germline, CDR1 is LGHNA and CDR2 is YSLEER. Trimming removed 1 base from V and 4 bases from J; junction bases left unmatched: 3. The CDR3 spans 14 residues. The CDR3 bases are TGCGCCAGCAGCCAAGCCGGGACAGCCTATGGCTACACCTTC. Translated: CASSQAGTAYGYTF.

The V and J genes are TRBV20-1 and TRBJ2-5; D uncertain. This CDR3 has 16 residues. V was shortened by 3 bases and J by 0 bases, with 17 bases between the two germline ends. Germline V gene data show CDR1 as DFQATT and CDR2 as SNEGSKA (reference sequence). The CDR3 coding sequence is TGCAGTGCTAGTTCCGGCAAACAGTCGTACCAAGAGACCCAGTACTTC. It encodes CSASSGKQSYQETQYF.

This chain links TRBV12-3 or TRBV12-4 with TRBJ2-5; weak D call: TRBD2 (6 bases). V gave up 5 bases and J gave up 5 bases, with 12 bases separating them. The CDR3 is 13 amino acids. The CDR3 region is CASSGGLVETQYF. The CDR3 DNA reads as TGTGCCAGCAGTGGAGGGTTAGTGGAGACCCAGTACTTC.

The chain recombines TRBV5-1 with TRBJ1-1, with 8 nucleotides matching TRBD1. CDR1 SGHRS and CDR2 YFSETQ come from the germline V gene. V was pared by 4 bases and J by 0 bases, with 8 bases of the junction left unmatched. The CDR3 totals 16 residues. This chain's CDR3 is CASSQTGGALNTEAFF. As DNA, the CDR3 is TGCGCCAGCAGCCAAACAGGGGGGGCTTTGAACACTGAAGCTTTCTTT.

This chain uses TRBV5-5 with TRBJ2-1; maybe TRBD1 (5 bases). The CDR3 covers 17 residues. Trimming stripped 0 bases from V and 5 bases from J, with 18 bases between. The germline CDR1 and CDR2 sequences are SGHKS and YYEKEE (reference sequence). Here the CDR3 DNA reads TGTGCCAGCAGCTTGGTAGGTGGGGCAAGGGCCGACAATGAGCAGTTCTTC. This encodes CASSLVGGARADNEQFF.

The chain couples TRBV19 to TRBJ2-2; the D gene is possibly TRBD2 (6 bases). The CDR3 totals 15 residues. Trimming left V 7 bases short and J 4 bases short, with 16 bases between. The germline V gene encodes CDR1 LNHDA and CDR2 SQIVND (reference sequence). CDR3 DNA: TGTGCCAGTATCCGACCGGGACTGGGCACCGGGGAGCTGTTTTTT. Encoded protein: CASIRPGLGTGELFF.

The chain combines TRBV19 with TRBJ1-2, with a possible D match to TRBD1 (6 bases). The CDR3 has 13 residues. V was cut by 5 bases and J by 4 bases, with 11 bases left in between. CDR1 and CDR2 from the germline V gene are LNHDA and SQIVND (reference sequence). This CDR3 reads CASSSTGIYGYTF. The CDR3 region has the DNA TGTGCCAGTAGTTCTACAGGGATCTATGGCTACACCTTC.

This chain connects TRBV5-1 to TRBJ1-2; 7 bases align to TRBD1. Germline values: CDR1 SGHRS, CDR2 YFSETQ. The CDR3 extends over 14 amino acids. J was trimmed by 4 bases and V by 0 bases; bases with no gene match: 3. As DNA, the CDR3 is TGCGCCAGCAGCTTGGGGGACAGTCTCTATGGCTACACCTTC. Encoded protein: CASSLGDSLYGYTF. Based on the CDR3 plus reference TRBV5-1 and TRBJ1-2, the full variable domain is KAGVTQTPRYLIKTRGQQVTLSCSPISGHRSVSWYQQTPGQGLQFLFEYFSETQRNKGNFPGRFSGRQFSNSRSEMNVSTLELGDSALYLCASSLGDSLYGYTFGSGTRLTVV.

The rearrangement joins TRBV30 to TRBJ1-5, with a possible D match to TRBD1 (5 bases). V lost 2 bases to trimming and J lost 0 bases, with 11 bases between them. From germline, CDR1 is GTSNPN and CDR2 SVGIG (reference sequence). This CDR3 is built from 15 residues. DNA of the CDR3: TGTGCCTGGAGTTATGGAGGGACTAGCAATCAGCCCCAGCATTTT. Residues: CAWSYGGTSNQPQHF.

The chain carries TRBV18 and TRBJ2-1, with D perhaps TRBD2 (6 bases). Trimming took off 2 bases at V and 2 bases at J, with 13 bases between the two ends. Germline V CDR1 and CDR2: KGHSH, LQKENI. The CDR3 is 16 residues long. The CDR3 bases are TGTGCCAGCTCACCAGGAGGGCTATTAACCTACAATGAGCAGTTCTTC. It is translated as CASSPGGLLTYNEQFF.

This clone has just a few counts. The sample carries other DNA sequences with the same CDR3. The J gene is TRBJ1-2, the V gene TRBV9, with TRBD1 matching over 11 bases. The V gene end was trimmed by 3 bases and the J gene end by 5 bases; junction bases not matched to a gene: 3. Germline CDR1 reads SGDLS; CDR2 reads YYNGEE. This CDR3 has 14 residues. Here the CDR3 DNA reads TGTGCCAGCAGCGCGGGACAGGGGGTTTATGGCTACACCTTC. Residues: CASSAGQGVYGYTF. Based on the CDR3 plus reference TRBV9 and TRBJ1-2, the full variable domain is DSGVTQTPKHLITATGQRVTLRCSPRSGDLSVYWYQQSLDQGLQFLIQYYNGEERAKGNILERFSAQQFPDLHSELNLSSLELGDSALYFCASSAGQGVYGYTFGSGTRLTVV.

The chain employs TRBV3-1 (or the pseudogene TRBV3-2) and TRBJ2-7, with D maybe TRBD1 (5 bases). V shed 3 bases and J shed 2 bases, with 8 bases lying between them. The germline CDR1 and CDR2 sequences are LGHDT and YNNKEL (reference sequence). The CDR3 consists of 13 residues. For the CDR3, the DNA is TGTGCCAGCAGCCACCTACAGGCCTACGAGCAGTACTTC. Its protein is CASSHLQAYEQYF.